This T cell receptor beta chain was recovered during a study of cytomegalovirus exposure and HLA in healthy donors. Study overall: Among the 300 to 500 donors who were genotyped, about 80% fell in the genetic ancestry cluster that is associated with self-reported Caucasian donors.

CDR1 and CDR2 (germline): GTSNPN, SVGIG (reference sequence). The V end was cut by 3 bases, the J end by 3 bases, with 18 bases between. The CDR3 sequence is 16 residues long. A word on this clone: Its antigen is still unknown.

The donors were healthy bone marrow donors. The PCR used 60 Vbeta and 13 Jbeta primers. Generated by immunoSEQ multiplex PCR, the TCRdb table keeps only in-frame clones and is missing some. Among 60,000 to 75,000 clones, approximately 60% were seen once, and the ten largest hold roughly 3%. General observations from the study: An analysis that was carried out later associated 15,000 to 20,000 TCR beta sequences with HLA alleles at 0.05 false discovery rate.

The sequenced sample was PBMCs. V and J are TRBV30 and TRBJ2-1; perhaps TRBD2 as D (6 bases). The receptor comes from a woman between 50 and 59 years old in good health and CMV-seronegative. The CDR3 DNA sequence: TGTGCCTGGAGGACCCGGGGAGGACTACTCTACAATGAGCAGTTCTTC. Protein sequence: CAWRTRGGLLYNEQFF.